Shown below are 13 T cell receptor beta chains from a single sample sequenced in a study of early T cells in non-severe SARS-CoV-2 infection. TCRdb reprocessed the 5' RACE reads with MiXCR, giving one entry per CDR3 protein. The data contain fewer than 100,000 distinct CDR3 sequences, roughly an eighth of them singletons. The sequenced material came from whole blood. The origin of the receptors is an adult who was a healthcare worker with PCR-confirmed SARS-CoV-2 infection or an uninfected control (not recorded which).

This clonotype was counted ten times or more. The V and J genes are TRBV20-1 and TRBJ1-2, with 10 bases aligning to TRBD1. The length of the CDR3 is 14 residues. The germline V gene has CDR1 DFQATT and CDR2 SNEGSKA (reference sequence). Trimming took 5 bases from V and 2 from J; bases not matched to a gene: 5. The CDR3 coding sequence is TGCAGTGCTCAGAGACAGGGGGCCAACTATGGCTACACCTTC. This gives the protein CSAQRQGANYGYTF.

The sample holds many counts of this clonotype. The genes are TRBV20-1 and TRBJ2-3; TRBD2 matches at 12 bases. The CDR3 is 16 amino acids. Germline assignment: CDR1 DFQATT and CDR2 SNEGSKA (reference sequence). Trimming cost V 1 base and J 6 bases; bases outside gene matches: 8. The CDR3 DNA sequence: TGCAGTGCTAGAGCTCTAGCGGGGGGGACCCCGGATACGCAGTATTTT. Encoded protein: CSARALAGGTPDTQYF.

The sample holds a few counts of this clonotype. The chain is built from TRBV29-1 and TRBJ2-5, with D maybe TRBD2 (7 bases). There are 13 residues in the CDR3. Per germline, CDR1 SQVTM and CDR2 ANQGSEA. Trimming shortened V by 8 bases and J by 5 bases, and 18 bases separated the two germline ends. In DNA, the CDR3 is TGCAGCTCCCGGCAGGGGAGGGGGGAGACCCAGTACTTC. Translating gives CSSRQGRGETQYF.

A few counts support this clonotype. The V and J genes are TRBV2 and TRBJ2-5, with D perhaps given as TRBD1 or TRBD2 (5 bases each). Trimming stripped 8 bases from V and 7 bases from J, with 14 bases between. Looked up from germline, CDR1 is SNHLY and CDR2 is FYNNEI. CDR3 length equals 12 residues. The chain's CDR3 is CASGDPVGTQYF. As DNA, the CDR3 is TGTGCCAGCGGGGACCCTGTTGGGACCCAGTACTTC.

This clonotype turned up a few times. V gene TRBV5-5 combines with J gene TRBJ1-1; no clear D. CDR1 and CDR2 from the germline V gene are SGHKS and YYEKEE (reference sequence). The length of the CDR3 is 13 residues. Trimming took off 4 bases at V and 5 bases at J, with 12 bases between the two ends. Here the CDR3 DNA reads TGTGCCAGCAGCCGGACGGAGGGAACTGAAGCTTTCTTT. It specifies CASSRTEGTEAFF.

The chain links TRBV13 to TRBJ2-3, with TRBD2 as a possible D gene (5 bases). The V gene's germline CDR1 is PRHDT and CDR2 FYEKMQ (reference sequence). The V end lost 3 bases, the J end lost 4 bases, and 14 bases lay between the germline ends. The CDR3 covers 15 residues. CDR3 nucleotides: TGTGCCAGCAGCTTTTTTGCAGCGGAGTCAGATACGCAGTATTTT. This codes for CASSFFAAESDTQYF.

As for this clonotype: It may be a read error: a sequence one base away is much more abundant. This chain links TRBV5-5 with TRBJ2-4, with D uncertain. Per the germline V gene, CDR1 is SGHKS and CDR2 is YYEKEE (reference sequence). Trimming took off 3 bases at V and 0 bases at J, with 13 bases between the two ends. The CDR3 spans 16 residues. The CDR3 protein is CASSSQPGLAKNIQYF. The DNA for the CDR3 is TGTGCCAGCAGCTCCCAGCCCGGGCTAGCCAAAAACATTCAGTACTTC.

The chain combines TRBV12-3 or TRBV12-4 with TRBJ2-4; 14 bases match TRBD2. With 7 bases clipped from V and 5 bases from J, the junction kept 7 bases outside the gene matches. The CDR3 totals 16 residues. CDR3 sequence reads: CASTTSGGAGENIQYF. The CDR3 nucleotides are TGTGCCAGCACGACTAGCGGGGGGGCGGGCGAAAACATTCAGTACTTC.

The CDR3 protein is CASSETRNTGELFF. The CDR3 DNA follows: TGTGCCAGCAGTGAAACTAGAAACACCGGGGAGCTGTTTTTT. The V and J genes are TRBV25-1 and TRBJ2-2; TRBD2 is a possible D gene (5 bases). Germline V CDR1 and CDR2: MGHDK, SYGVNS. The V end lost 2 bases, the J end lost 2 bases, and 6 bases lay between the germline ends. The CDR3 consists of 14 residues.

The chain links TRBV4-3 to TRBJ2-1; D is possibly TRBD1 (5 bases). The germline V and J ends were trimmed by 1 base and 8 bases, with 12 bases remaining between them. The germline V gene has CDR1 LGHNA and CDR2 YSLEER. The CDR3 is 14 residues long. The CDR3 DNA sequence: TGCGCCAGCAGCCAAGGCCAGGGTAGCCATGAGCAGTTCTTC. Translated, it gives CASSQGQGSHEQFF.

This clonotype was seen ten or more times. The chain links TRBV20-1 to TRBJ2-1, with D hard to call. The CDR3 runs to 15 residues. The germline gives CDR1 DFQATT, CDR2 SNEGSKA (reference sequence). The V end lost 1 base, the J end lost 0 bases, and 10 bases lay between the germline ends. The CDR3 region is CSARGASSSYNEQFF. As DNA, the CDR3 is TGCAGTGCTAGAGGGGCCTCAAGCTCCTACAATGAGCAGTTCTTC.

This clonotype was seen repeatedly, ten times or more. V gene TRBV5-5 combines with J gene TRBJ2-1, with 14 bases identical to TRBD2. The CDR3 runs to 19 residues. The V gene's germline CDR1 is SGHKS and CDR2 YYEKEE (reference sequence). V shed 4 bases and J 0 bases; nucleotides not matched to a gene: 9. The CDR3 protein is CASSLGLAGGRSSYNEQFF. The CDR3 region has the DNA TGTGCCAGCAGCCTAGGACTAGCGGGGGGCCGGAGCTCCTACAATGAGCAGTTCTTC.

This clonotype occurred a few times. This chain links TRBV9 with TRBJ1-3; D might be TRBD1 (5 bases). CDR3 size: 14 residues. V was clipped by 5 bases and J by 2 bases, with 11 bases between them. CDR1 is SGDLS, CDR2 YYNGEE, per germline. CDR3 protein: CASSAGGAGNTIYF. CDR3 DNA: TGTGCCAGCAGTGCCGGAGGGGCTGGAAACACCATATATTTT.